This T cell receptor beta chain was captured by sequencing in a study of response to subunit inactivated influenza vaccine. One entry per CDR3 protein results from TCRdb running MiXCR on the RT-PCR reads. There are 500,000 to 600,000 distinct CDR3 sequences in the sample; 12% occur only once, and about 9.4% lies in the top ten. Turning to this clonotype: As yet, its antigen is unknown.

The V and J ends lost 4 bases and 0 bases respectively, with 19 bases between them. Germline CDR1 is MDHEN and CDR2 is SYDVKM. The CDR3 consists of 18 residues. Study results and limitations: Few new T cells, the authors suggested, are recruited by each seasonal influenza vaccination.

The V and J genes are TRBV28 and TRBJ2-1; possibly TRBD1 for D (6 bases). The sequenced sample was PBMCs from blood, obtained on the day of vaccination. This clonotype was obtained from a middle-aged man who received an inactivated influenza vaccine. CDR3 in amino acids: CASSYFRTALSSYNEQFF. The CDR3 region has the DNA TGTGCCAGCAGTTATTTTCGGACAGCGTTGAGCTCCTACAATGAGCAGTTCTTC.